The clone carrying this T cell receptor (beta chain) occurred once. The data derive from a study of T cell responses to AZD1222 COVID-19 vaccine. Germline V gene lookup returns CDR1 SGHRS and CDR2 YFSETQ. This CDR3 region has 14 residues. Trimming took 0 bases from V and 4 from J, leaving 10 bases between them. Assay: immunoSEQ multiplex PCR; the TCRdb copy retains only in-frame clones and omits some. Of 210,000 or so clones listed, about 95% were seen once; the top ten hold approximately 1.7%. Specimen: peripheral blood, collected 28 days after the second dose of the MenACWY control vaccine. This TCR came from an adult who received the MenACWY meningococcal vaccine as a control. This chain joins TRBV5-1 and TRBJ1-2; no reliable D call. The CDR3 DNA follows: TGCGCCAGCAGCTTGGGTGCAGACCGCTATGGCTACACCTTC. This translates into CASSLGADRYGYTF.